The 21 T cell receptor beta chains below all came from one sample that was sequenced in a study of shared clonotypes between healthy human individuals. Using immunoSEQ multiplex PCR, the repertoire was profiled, and TCRdb retains in-frame clones only, with some absent. The sample lists about 330,000 clones; under 80% were seen once. The sequencing sample was made of memory CD4+ T cells sorted from blood. Subset defined: CD45RA-negative fraction. These receptors came from a young man in good health.

J is TRBJ2-7 and V is TRBV7-8, with D possibly matching TRBD1 (5 bases). The ends were cut back, 0 bases at V and 4 bases at J, with 10 bases in the middle. The CDR3 spans 14 residues. Germline V gene data show CDR1 as SGHVS and CDR2 as FQNEAQ. The CDR3, as DNA: TGTGCCAGCAGCTTAGCAGTGGGGCTGTACGAGCAGTACTTC. This sequence encodes CASSLAVGLYEQYF.

The chain links TRBV7-6 to TRBJ2-7; D call uncertain. CDR1 is SGHVS, CDR2 FNYEAQ, per germline. The ends were cut back, 8 bases at V and 0 bases at J, with 11 bases in the middle. The CDR3 is 13 residues long. CDR3 region: CASVAIGSYEQYF. CDR3 bases: TGTGCCAGCGTTGCTATTGGCTCCTACGAGCAGTACTTC.

The gene calls are TRBV7-3 and TRBJ2-5, with 8 positions matching TRBD1. Germline CDR1 and CDR2: SGHTA and FQGTGA. The J segment lost 5 bases and the V segment lost 5 bases, leaving 7 bases of the junction unmatched. The CDR3 is 14 amino acids. As DNA, the CDR3 is TGTGCCAGCAGCCCTGGACAGGGTTTTGAGACCCAGTACTTC. Protein sequence: CASSPGQGFETQYF.

CDR3 residues: CASSLTIPRTSDLNEQFF. The CDR3 coding sequence is TGTGCCAGCAGCTTGACTATACCACGGACTAGCGACCTCAATGAGCAGTTCTTC. V gene TRBV7-8 combines with J gene TRBJ2-1; 9 bases fit TRBD2. This CDR3 is 18 amino acids long. In germline, CDR1 is SGHVS, CDR2 FQNEAQ. With V trimmed by 3 bases and J by 6 bases, 15 bases remained unmatched. Supplemented by reference TRBV7-8 and TRBJ2-1, the full variable domain reads GAGVSQSPRYKVAKRGQDVALRCDPISGHVSLFWYQQALGQGPEFLTYFQNEAQLDKSGLPSDRFFAERPEGSVSTLKIQRTQQEDSAVYLCASSLTIPRTSDLNEQFFGPGTRLTVL.

The V call is TRBV5-8, the J call TRBJ1-5; 7 bases align to TRBD1. The CDR3 has 15 amino acids. Germline CDR1 SGHTS, CDR2 YDEGEE. V was clipped by 4 bases and J by 3 bases; unmatched bases: 7. CDR3 DNA sequence: TGTGCCAGCAGCCGGGGGGACAGTTACAATCAGCCCCAGCATTTT. Translated, it gives CASSRGDSYNQPQHF.

This clone was seen only once. V is TRBV2 and J is TRBJ1-5; maybe TRBD1 (6 bases). V shed 4 bases and J shed 0 bases, with 10 bases lying between them. This CDR3 contains 15 residues. Germline V lookup: CDR1 SNHLY, CDR2 FYNNEI. The CDR3 is CASSATGNSNQPQHF. In nucleotides, the CDR3 is TGTGCCAGCAGTGCCACAGGGAATAGCAATCAGCCCCAGCATTTT.

The chain links TRBV6-5 to TRBJ2-7; possibly TRBD1 or TRBD2 for D (5 bases each). CDR3 size: 15 residues. The germline V and J ends were trimmed by 7 bases and 0 bases, with 16 bases remaining between them. Germline-derived CDR1 and CDR2 are MNHEY and SVGAGI. In DNA, the CDR3 is TGTGCCAGCAAGGCGGGTGAACAGGCCTCCTACGAGCAGTACTTC. It codes for CASKAGEQASYEQYF.

The CDR3 is CASSLQKGGMSQPQHF. As DNA, the CDR3 is TGTGCCAGCAGCCTACAGAAGGGGGGAATGTCGCAGCCCCAGCATTTT. J is TRBJ1-5 and V is TRBV7-9; maybe TRBD1 (6 bases). Trimming removed 5 bases at V and 7 bases at J, with 21 bases between. CDR3 length equals 16 residues. CDR1 is SEHNR and CDR2 is FQNEAQ in the germline V gene (reference sequence).

The CDR3 DNA is TGTGCCAGCAGCCCGGTTAGCGGGAGGTTGGCCGGGGAGCTGTTTTTT. Translated: CASSPVSGRLAGELFF. The V call is TRBV7-8, the J call TRBJ2-2; 10 nucleotides align to TRBD2. This CDR3 region has 16 residues. Germline V CDR1 and CDR2: SGHVS, FQNEAQ. Germline trimming cut 5 bases from V and 6 bases from J; bases unmatched to any gene: 9.

The chain employs TRBV7-9 and TRBJ2-5, with 11 bases aligning to TRBD2. V lost 7 bases, J lost 7 bases, and 14 bases stayed unmatched. The CDR3 loop spans 16 amino acids. From germline, CDR1 is SEHNR and CDR2 FQNEAQ (reference sequence). CDR3 DNA: TGTGCCAGCACCCCCCTAGCGGGAGGAGGAGTGGGGACCCAGTACTTC. It yields the protein CASTPLAGGGVGTQYF.

This CDR3 reads CASSIVPGTFPETQYF. Here the CDR3 DNA reads TGTGCCAGTAGTATAGTCCCCGGGACCTTCCCCGAGACCCAGTACTTC. The rearrangement links TRBV19 to TRBJ2-5, with D perhaps being TRBD1 or TRBD2 (5 bases each). The V end lost 1 base, the J end lost 5 bases, and 17 bases lay between the germline ends. The V gene's germline CDR1 is LNHDA and CDR2 SQIVND (reference sequence). The CDR3 runs 16 residues.

The V and J genes are TRBV6-5 and TRBJ2-1, with D perhaps matching TRBD2 (6 bases). The germline V gene encodes CDR1 MNHEY and CDR2 SVGAGI. V was pared by 5 bases and J by 11 bases, with 16 bases between. The CDR3 extends over 13 amino acids. The CDR3 spells CASSPPFGGKQFF. The CDR3 DNA follows: TGTGCCAGCAGTCCTCCCTTTGGCGGGAAGCAGTTCTTC.

V usage is TRBV5-8 and J usage is TRBJ2-2, with a weak D call TRBD1 (5 bases). The CDR3 runs to 12 residues. Per the germline V gene, CDR1 is SGHTS and CDR2 is YDEGEE. Trimming stripped 5 bases from V and 7 bases from J, with 9 bases between. The CDR3 coding sequence is TGTGCCAGCAGTTCAGGGTACGGGGAGCTGTTTTTT. Protein product: CASSSGYGELFF. Looking up the rest from reference TRBV5-8 and TRBJ2-2 gives the full variable domain: EAGVTQSPTHLIKTRGQQATLRCSPISGHTSVYWYQQALGLGLQFLLWYDEGEERNRGNFPPRFSGRQFPNYSSELNVNALELEDSALYLCASSSGYGELFFGEGSRLTVL.

Worth noting for this clone: The sample holds other DNA sequences that translate to the same CDR3. V usage is TRBV7-9 and J usage is TRBJ2-1; 8 nucleotides agree with TRBD2. Germline CDR1 and CDR2: SEHNR and FQNEAQ (reference sequence). Trimming removed 0 bases from V and 7 bases from J; junction bases left unmatched: 2. The CDR3 has 14 residues. CDR3 protein: CASSLAGRVNEQFF. CDR3 nucleotide sequence: TGTGCCAGCAGCTTAGCCGGGAGGGTTAATGAGCAGTTCTTC. Full variable domain (rest looked up from reference TRBV7-9 and TRBJ2-1): DTGVSQNPRHKITKRGQNVTFRCDPISEHNRLYWYRQTLGQGPEFLTYFQNEAQLEKSRLLSDRFSAERPKGSFSTLEIQRTEQGDSAMYLCASSLAGRVNEQFFGPGTRLTVL.

The CDR3 DNA sequence: TGCGCCAGCAGCTTGTTGGCAGGTAGCAATCAGCCCCAGCATTTT. This gives the protein CASSLLAGSNQPQHF. The chain employs TRBV5-1 and TRBJ1-5; D uncertain. CDR3 length equals 15 residues. Germline values: CDR1 SGHRS, CDR2 YFSETQ. Trimming shortened V by 1 base and J by 0 bases, and 8 bases separated the two germline ends.

The chain is built from TRBV5-1 and TRBJ2-7; D is undetermined. The CDR3 is made up of 14 amino acids. Trimming left V 4 bases short and J 5 bases short, with 16 bases between. Germline V lookup: CDR1 SGHRS, CDR2 YFSETQ. CDR3 sequence (DNA): TGCGCCAGCAGCCCGGCCTTAAGTGGACACGAGCAGTACTTC. It codes for CASSPALSGHEQYF.

The V and J genes are TRBV6-6 and TRBJ2-6; D gene ambiguous. This CDR3 has 15 residues. V was pared by 2 bases and J by 5 bases, with 10 bases between. CDR1 is MNHNY and CDR2 is SVGAGI in the germline V gene (reference sequence). In nucleotides, the CDR3 is TGTGCCAGCAGTTACGAGCCCCCCAGGGCCAACGTCCTGACTTTC. As protein: CASSYEPPRANVLTF.

V is TRBV10-2 and J is TRBJ2-7; D remains unclear. V gave up 6 bases and J gave up 6 bases, with 12 bases separating them. Germline CDR1 reads WSHSY; CDR2 reads SAAADI. The CDR3 has 12 residues. CDR3 nucleotides: TGCGCCAGCAGCCTGAAGGCTGGCGAGCAGTACTTC. Residues: CASSLKAGEQYF.

The chain is built from TRBV6-6 and TRBJ1-3; 10 positions agree with TRBD1. The germline V gene has CDR1 MNHNY and CDR2 SVGAGI (reference sequence). The CDR3 consists of 15 residues. V dropped 6 bases and J dropped 1; count of bases not matched to a gene: 3. The DNA for the CDR3 is TGTGCCAGCAGCTGGGGACAGGGGTCTGGAAACACCATATATTTT. Its protein product is CASSWGQGSGNTIYF.

This chain connects TRBV6-5 to TRBJ2-1, with D possibly TRBD2 on 6 matching bases. V shed 5 bases and J shed 11 bases, with 22 bases lying between them. The CDR3 sequence is 15 residues long. Per germline, CDR1 MNHEY and CDR2 SVGAGI. CDR3 residues: CASSTPGTATRQQFF. In DNA form, the CDR3 reads TGTGCCAGCAGTACCCCCGGGACTGCAACGAGGCAGCAGTTCTTC.

This chain uses TRBV19 with TRBJ2-3, with 7 nucleotides matching TRBD1. V was clipped by 5 bases and J by 1 base; unmatched bases: 3. The CDR3 consists of 14 residues. Germline CDR1 and CDR2: LNHDA and SQIVND (reference sequence). CDR3 sequence (DNA): TGTGCCAGTAGTTACGGACAGGGCACAGATACGCAGTATTTT. Amino acids: CASSYGQGTDTQYF.